The next 27 T cell receptor beta chains were all read from a single sample in a study of T cell responses to AZD1222 COVID-19 vaccine. Data came from immunoSEQ multiplex PCR; TCRdb stores just in-frame clones and leaves some out. The table records roughly 80,000 clones, 90% of them present only once. The sequencing used peripheral blood, collected 28 days after the second AZD1222 dose. The receptors here all came from an adult who received the AZD1222 COVID-19 vaccine.

This chain joins TRBV3-1 (or the pseudogene TRBV3-2) and TRBJ2-7; the match to TRBD1 covers 7 bases. The CDR3 has 14 residues. Germline V gene sequence: CDR1 LGHDT, CDR2 YNNKEL (reference sequence). The junction had 6 bases not matched to a gene; V was cut back by 4 bases and J by 3 bases. CDR3 in amino acids: CASSLGQANYEQYF. CDR3 sequence (DNA): TGTGCCAGCAGCCTCGGACAGGCCAACTACGAGCAGTACTTC.

The chain recombines TRBV12-5 with TRBJ1-1; the D is unclear. Germline lookup yields CDR1 LGHNT and CDR2 FRNRAP. Trimming removed 1 base at V and 2 bases at J, with 5 bases between. The CDR3 sequence is 13 residues long. DNA for the CDR3: TGTGCTAGTGGTTTGGAGAGAAACACTGAAGCTTTCTTT. This sequence encodes CASGLERNTEAFF.

V and J are TRBV4-1 and TRBJ1-4, with D tentatively TRBD1 (6 bases). CDR3 size: 15 residues. The V end lost 1 base, the J end lost 8 bases, and 14 bases lay between the germline ends. The germline gives CDR1 MGHRA, CDR2 YSYEKL. The CDR3 DNA sequence: TGCGCCAGCAGCCAAGTTACACAGGGCATCGAAAAACTGTTTTTT. Translating gives CASSQVTQGIEKLFF.

The chain joins TRBV20-1 to TRBJ1-1; D is undetermined. This CDR3 has 11 amino acids. CDR1 is DFQATT and CDR2 is SNEGSKA in the germline V gene (reference sequence). Trimming took 3 bases from V and 1 from J, leaving 3 bases between them. The CDR3 DNA sequence: TGCAGTGCTAGCAGGAACACTGAAGCTTTCTTT. This gives the protein CSASRNTEAFF.

This clone was counted once. The chain links TRBV5-1 to TRBJ2-2, with 7 bases identical to TRBD1. V trimming: 3 bases; J trimming: 11 bases; junction bases outside the gene matches: 4. Germline lookup yields CDR1 SGHRS and CDR2 YFSETQ. The CDR3 spans 12 residues. In DNA form, the CDR3 reads TGCGCCAGCAGCTCCGGACAGGATGAGCTGTTTTTT. Encoded protein: CASSSGQDELFF.

The count of this clone is one. This sequence joins TRBV7-9 and TRBJ1-1; 7 bases line up with TRBD1. Germline V gene data show CDR1 as SEHNR and CDR2 as FQNEAQ (reference sequence). This CDR3 has 13 amino acids. After removal of 6 bases from V and 3 bases from J, the junction contained 4 bases not matched to a gene. The CDR3 DNA reads TGTGCCAGCAGTTTGCAGGGGGACACTGAAGCTTTCTTT. Protein: CASSLQGDTEAFF.

This clone has only one observation. This chain connects TRBV11-3 to TRBJ2-7, with 8 bases identical to TRBD2. Germline assignment: CDR1 SGHNT and CDR2 YENEEA. The CDR3 spans 15 residues. The junction had 8 bases not matched to a gene; V was cut back by 2 bases and J by 5 bases. CDR3 sequence: CASSLRTSTPDEQYF. For the CDR3, the DNA is TGTGCCAGCAGCTTAAGGACTAGCACCCCCGACGAGCAGTACTTC.

This chain uses TRBV7-7 with TRBJ1-4; D perhaps matches TRBD1 (5 bases). Germline CDR1 reads SSHAT; CDR2 reads FNYEAQ (reference sequence). Trimming stripped 5 bases from V and 8 bases from J, with 15 bases between. The CDR3 extends over 14 amino acids. Here the CDR3 DNA reads TGTGCCAGCAGCCCACTCTCGGGGCAAGAAAAACTGTTTTTT. This sequence encodes CASSPLSGQEKLFF.

This chain links TRBV27 with TRBJ2-3; no clear D gene. CDR3 length equals 14 residues. In germline, CDR1 is MNHEY, CDR2 SMNVEV (reference sequence). V was pared by 0 bases and J by 4 bases, with 8 bases between. DNA of the CDR3: TGTGCCAGCAGTTTATCCTTCGGCCCAGATACGCAGTATTTT. Protein: CASSLSFGPDTQYF.

This clone was counted once. The chain combines TRBV5-6 with TRBJ1-2; D is unresolved. This CDR3 comprises 12 residues. The V gene lost 1 base and the J gene lost 3 bases, with 4 bases spanning the gap. Per germline, CDR1 SGHDT and CDR2 YYEEEE. The CDR3 spells CASSLNHYGYTF. The DNA of the CDR3 is TGTGCCAGCAGCTTGAACCACTATGGCTACACCTTC. Using reference TRBV5-6 and TRBJ1-2 for the parts outside the CDR3, the full variable domain is DAGVTQSPTHLIKTRGQQVTLRCSPKSGHDTVSWYQQALGQGPQFIFQYYEEEERQRGNFPDRFSGHQFPNYSSELNVNALLLGDSALYLCASSLNHYGYTFGSGTRLTVV.

V and J are TRBV9 and TRBJ2-1; D unresolved. Germline V gene sequence: CDR1 SGDLS, CDR2 YYNGEE. The V and J ends lost 3 bases and 0 bases respectively, with 13 bases between them. CDR3 length equals 16 residues. The CDR3 DNA sequence: TGTGCCAGCAGCGGGACGACCGAGTCCTCCTACAATGAGCAGTTCTTC. This encodes CASSGTTESSYNEQFF.

The rearrangement uses TRBV11-3 and TRBJ1-2; D uncertain. The CDR3 sequence is 13 residues long. Germline CDR1 is SGHNT and CDR2 is YENEEA. Trimming left V 0 bases short and J 8 bases short, with 10 bases between. CDR3 loop: CASSLDSLKGYTF. CDR3 DNA: TGTGCCAGCAGCTTAGACAGCTTAAAAGGCTACACCTTC.

This chain joins TRBV5-1 and TRBJ2-3; the D is unclear. Germline lookup yields CDR1 SGHRS and CDR2 YFSETQ. The CDR3 is 13 residues long. Trimming shortened V by 4 bases and J by 2 bases, and 8 bases separated the two germline ends. The CDR3: CASSLHTTDTQYF. The CDR3 DNA follows: TGCGCCAGCAGCCTCCACACCACAGATACGCAGTATTTT.

The V gene is TRBV20-1, the J gene TRBJ1-3; tentatively, D is TRBD1 (6 bases). The V gene lost 4 bases and the J gene lost 7 bases, with 8 bases spanning the gap. The germline V gene encodes CDR1 DFQATT and CDR2 SNEGSKA (reference sequence). The CDR3 extends over 11 amino acids. CDR3 bases: TGCAGTGCTAAGGGGGGGAACACCATATATTTT. It codes for CSAKGGNTIYF.

J is TRBJ2-7 and V is TRBV10-2; 10 bases are a match to TRBD2. Germline CDR1 reads WSHSY; CDR2 reads SAAADI. J was trimmed by 5 bases and V by 6 bases; bases with no gene match: 4. CDR3 length: 13 residues. The chain's CDR3 is CASRAGGRDEQYF. Here the CDR3 DNA reads TGCGCCAGCAGAGCGGGGGGGCGAGACGAGCAGTACTTC.

This chain links TRBV19 with TRBJ1-5, with 7 bases identical to TRBD1. J lost 4 bases, V lost 10 bases, and 10 bases had no gene match. The CDR3 spans 14 residues. The germline CDR1 and CDR2 sequences are LNHDA and SQIVND (reference sequence). The CDR3 region is CATEQGSFNQPQHF. The CDR3 DNA reads TGTGCCACTGAACAGGGGTCCTTTAATCAGCCCCAGCATTTT.

This chain links TRBV7-2 with TRBJ2-7, with TRBD2 identical over 11 bases. The germline V gene has CDR1 SGHTA and CDR2 FQGNSA. This CDR3 is built from 14 residues. V lost 6 bases to trimming and J lost 0 bases; unmatched junction nucleotides: 1. CDR3 amino acids: CASRGLAASYEQYF. The CDR3 DNA reads as TGTGCCAGCAGGGGACTAGCGGCCTCCTACGAGCAGTACTTC. Drawing the rest from reference TRBV7-2 and TRBJ2-7, the complete variable domain is GAGVSQSPSNKVTEKGKDVELRCDPISGHTALYWYRQSLGQGLEFLIYFQGNSAPDKSGLPSDRFSAERTGGSVSTLTIQRTQQEDSAVYLCASRGLAASYEQYFGPGTRLTVT.

The chain uses TRBV7-3 and TRBJ2-1; D remains unclear. The germline gives CDR1 SGHTA, CDR2 FQGTGA. The CDR3 extends over 15 amino acids. V lost 5 bases and J 0 bases, leaving 11 bases between the germline ends. This CDR3 reads CASSPIRSSYNEQFF. In nucleotides, the CDR3 is TGTGCCAGCAGCCCAATCAGGAGCTCCTACAATGAGCAGTTCTTC.

The J gene is TRBJ2-1, the V gene TRBV7-9, with TRBD2 as a possible D gene (5 bases). The germline V gene has CDR1 SEHNR and CDR2 FQNEAQ (reference sequence). V lost 5 bases to trimming and J lost 2 bases, with 16 bases between them. CDR3 length: 16 residues. The CDR3 here is CASSQHGLSTYNEQFF. CDR3 nucleotides: TGTGCCAGCAGCCAACATGGACTCTCAACCTACAATGAGCAGTTCTTC.

This chain links TRBV18 with TRBJ2-1, with 10 bases lining up with TRBD1. V shed 4 bases and J 13 bases; nucleotides not matched to a gene: 16. The CDR3 contains 16 residues. Germline CDR1 is KGHSH and CDR2 is LQKENI. CDR3: CASSHPGQGLSNEQFF. The CDR3 DNA is TGTGCCAGCTCACACCCGGGACAGGGGCTATCAAACGAACAGTTCTTC. Full variable domain (rest looked up from reference TRBV18 and TRBJ2-1): NAGVMQNPRHLVRRRGQEARLRCSPMKGHSHVYWYRQLPEEGLKFMVYLQKENIIDESGMPKERFSAEFPKEGPSILRIQQVVRGDSAAYFCASSHPGQGLSNEQFFGPGTRLTVL.

In its sample, this clone was seen once. The CDR3 sequence is CAWSVIHEQYF. The CDR3, as DNA: TGTGCCTGGAGTGTAATCCACGAGCAGTACTTC. This sequence joins TRBV30 and TRBJ2-7; no clear D gene. This CDR3 is 11 amino acids long. Germline V gene lookup returns CDR1 GTSNPN and CDR2 SVGIG (reference sequence). Between the trimmed V and J ends, which lost 0 bases and 5 bases, there was a span of 5 bases.

V gene TRBV2 combines with J gene TRBJ1-2; no definite D call. Germline V gene data show CDR1 as SNHLY and CDR2 as FYNNEI. V dropped 1 base and J dropped 3 bases, with 6 bases sitting between them. The CDR3 totals 13 residues. The CDR3 DNA follows: TGTGCCAGCAGTGAAGAAGGATACTATGGCTACACCTTC. Translated: CASSEEGYYGYTF.

This sequence joins TRBV2 and TRBJ1-5; 8 bases match TRBD1. The CDR3 consists of 13 residues. Germline values: CDR1 SNHLY, CDR2 FYNNEI. The J segment lost 9 bases and the V segment lost 7 bases, leaving 8 bases of the junction unmatched. CDR3 bases: TGTGCCAGCAAAGAGGACAGGGATGGGCCCCAGCATTTT. This translates into CASKEDRDGPQHF.

The rearrangement links TRBV6-5 to TRBJ1-2; the match to TRBD1 covers 9 bases. V lost 4 bases to trimming and J lost 8 bases; unmatched junction nucleotides: 11. This CDR3 comprises 15 residues. Germline-derived CDR1 and CDR2 are MNHEY and SVGAGI. The CDR3 sequence: CASSFIGTGSGGYTF. DNA for the CDR3: TGTGCCAGCAGTTTTATCGGGACAGGGAGTGGAGGCTACACCTTC.

This chain connects TRBV5-1 to TRBJ1-1; 8 bases align to TRBD1. Germline V gene sequence: CDR1 SGHRS, CDR2 YFSETQ. The CDR3 is 16 residues long. The V and J ends lost 3 bases and 1 base, in that order; junction bases with no gene match: 8. The CDR3 coding sequence is TGCGCCAGCAGCTCGTCGGGACAGGCGACGAACACTGAAGCTTTCTTT. Translating gives CASSSSGQATNTEAFF.

This chain links TRBV10-3 with TRBJ1-2, with 12 positions matching TRBD1. CDR1 ENHRY and CDR2 SYGVKD come from the germline V gene. The CDR3 covers 14 residues. Unmatched junction bases numbered 3, after V lost 6 bases and J lost 4 bases. The CDR3 sequence is CAIRGTGGIYGYTF. The CDR3 DNA follows: TGTGCCATCAGGGGGACAGGGGGCATCTATGGCTACACCTTC.

The rearrangement joins TRBV30 to TRBJ2-3; TRBD2 is a possible D gene (7 bases). V gave up 2 bases and J gave up 2 bases, with 17 bases separating them. CDR1 is GTSNPN and CDR2 is SVGIG in the germline V gene (reference sequence). This CDR3 comprises 16 residues. The CDR3 sequence is CAWSPIGGGYTDTQYF. The DNA of the CDR3 is TGTGCCTGGAGTCCTATAGGGGGGGGATACACAGATACGCAGTATTTT. The full variable domain, completed using reference TRBV30 and TRBJ2-3, is SQTIHQWPATLVQPVGSPLSLECTVEGTSNPNLYWYRQAAGRGLQLLFYSVGIGQISSEVPQNLSASRPQDRQFILSSKKLLLSDSGFYLCAWSPIGGGYTDTQYFGPGTRLTVL.